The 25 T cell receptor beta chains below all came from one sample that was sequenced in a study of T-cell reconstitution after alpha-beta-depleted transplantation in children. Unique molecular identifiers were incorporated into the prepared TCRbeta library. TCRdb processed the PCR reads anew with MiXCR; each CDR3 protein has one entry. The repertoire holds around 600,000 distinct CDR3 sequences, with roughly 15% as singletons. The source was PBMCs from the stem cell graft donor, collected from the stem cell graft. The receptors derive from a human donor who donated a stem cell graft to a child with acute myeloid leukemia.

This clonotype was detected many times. CDR3 amino acids: CSAPEVGWAEAFF. The CDR3 DNA is TGCAGTGCTCCGGAGGTGGGTTGGGCTGAAGCTTTCTTT. The chain recombines TRBV20-1 with TRBJ1-1; D remains ambiguous. The CDR3 spans 13 residues. V lost 5 bases to trimming and J lost 6 bases, with 16 bases between them. CDR1 DFQATT and CDR2 SNEGSKA come from the germline V gene (reference sequence).

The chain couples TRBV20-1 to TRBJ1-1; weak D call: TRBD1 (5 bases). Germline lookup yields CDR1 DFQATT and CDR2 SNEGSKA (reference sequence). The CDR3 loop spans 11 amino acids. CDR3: CRLRDANEAFF. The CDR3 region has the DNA TGCAGGCTTCGGGACGCAAATGAAGCTTTCTTT.

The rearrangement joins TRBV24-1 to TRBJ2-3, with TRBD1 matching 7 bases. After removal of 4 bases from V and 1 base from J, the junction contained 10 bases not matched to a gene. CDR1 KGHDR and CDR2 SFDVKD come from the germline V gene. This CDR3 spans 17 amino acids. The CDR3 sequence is CATSDPTGDRRTDTQYF. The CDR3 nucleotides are TGTGCCACCAGTGACCCCACCGGGGACAGACGCACAGATACGCAGTATTTT.

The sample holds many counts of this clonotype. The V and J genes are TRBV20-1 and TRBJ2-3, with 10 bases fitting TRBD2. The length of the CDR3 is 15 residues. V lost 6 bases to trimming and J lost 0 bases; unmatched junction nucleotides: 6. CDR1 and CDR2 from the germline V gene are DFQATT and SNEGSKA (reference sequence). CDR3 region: CSAKELAGSTDTQYF. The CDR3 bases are TGCAGTGCGAAGGAACTAGCGGGGAGCACAGATACGCAGTATTTT.

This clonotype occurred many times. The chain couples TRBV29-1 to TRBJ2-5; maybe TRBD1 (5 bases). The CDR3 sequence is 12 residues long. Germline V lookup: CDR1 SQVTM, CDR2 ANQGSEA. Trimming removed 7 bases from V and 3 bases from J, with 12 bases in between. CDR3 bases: TGCAGCGCTTCCCTAGGGGAAGAGACCCAGTACTTC. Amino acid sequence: CSASLGEETQYF.

The CDR3 sequence: CASSLEGASRGYTF. Written as DNA, the CDR3 is TGCGCCAGCAGCTTGGAAGGGGCTTCACGTGGCTACACCTTC. This chain uses TRBV5-1 with TRBJ1-2; D may be TRBD1 (5 bases). Deletions cut 0 bases from V and 7 bases from J, with 13 bases between. Germline values: CDR1 SGHRS, CDR2 YFSETQ. The CDR3 runs to 14 residues.

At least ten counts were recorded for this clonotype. DNA of the CDR3: TGCAGTGCTAGAGACCCACGAGGAGGAGGGGACACAGATACGCAGTATTTT. Protein: CSARDPRGGGDTDTQYF. The chain is built from TRBV20-1 and TRBJ2-3; TRBD2 is a possible D gene (6 bases). Trimming shortened V by 0 bases and J by 2 bases, and 18 bases separated the two germline ends. The CDR3 has 17 residues. Germline V CDR1 and CDR2: DFQATT, SNEGSKA (reference sequence).

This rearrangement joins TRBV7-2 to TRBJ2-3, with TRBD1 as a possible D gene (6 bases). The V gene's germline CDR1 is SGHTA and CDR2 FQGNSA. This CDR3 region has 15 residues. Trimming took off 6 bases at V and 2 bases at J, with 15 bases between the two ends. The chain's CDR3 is CASRPGQSFTDTQYF. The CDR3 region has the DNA TGTGCCAGCAGACCCGGACAGAGCTTCACAGATACGCAGTATTTT.

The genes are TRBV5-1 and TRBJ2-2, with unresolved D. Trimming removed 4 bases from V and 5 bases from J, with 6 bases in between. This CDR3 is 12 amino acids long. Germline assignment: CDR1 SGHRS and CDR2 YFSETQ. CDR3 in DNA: TGCGCCAGCAGCACGGGTACCGGGGAGCTGTTTTTT. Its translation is CASSTGTGELFF.

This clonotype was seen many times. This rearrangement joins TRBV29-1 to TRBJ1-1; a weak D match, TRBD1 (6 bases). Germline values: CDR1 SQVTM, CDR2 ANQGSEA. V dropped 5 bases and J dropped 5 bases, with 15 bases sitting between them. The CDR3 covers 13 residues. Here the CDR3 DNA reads TGCAGCGTTCAGGCCGGGGGGCGGACTGAAGCTTTCTTT. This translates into CSVQAGGRTEAFF.

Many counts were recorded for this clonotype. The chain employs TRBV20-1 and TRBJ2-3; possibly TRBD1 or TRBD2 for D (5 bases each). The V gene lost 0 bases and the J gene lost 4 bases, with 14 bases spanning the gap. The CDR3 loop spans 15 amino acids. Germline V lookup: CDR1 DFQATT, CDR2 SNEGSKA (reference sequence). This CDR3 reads CSAREGRYQSDTQYF. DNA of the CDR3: TGCAGTGCTAGAGAGGGACGTTACCAATCAGATACGCAGTATTTT.

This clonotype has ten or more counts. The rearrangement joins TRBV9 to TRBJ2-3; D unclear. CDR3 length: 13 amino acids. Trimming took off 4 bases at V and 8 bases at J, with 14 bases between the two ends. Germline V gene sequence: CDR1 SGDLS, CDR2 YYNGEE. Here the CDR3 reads CASSPKRGGTQYF. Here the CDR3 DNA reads TGTGCCAGCAGCCCGAAACGAGGTGGTACGCAGTATTTT.

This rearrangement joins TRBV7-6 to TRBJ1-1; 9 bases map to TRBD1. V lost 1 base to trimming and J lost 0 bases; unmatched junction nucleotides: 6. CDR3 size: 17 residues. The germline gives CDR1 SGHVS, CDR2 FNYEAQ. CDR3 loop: CASSLGAGTGLNTEAFF. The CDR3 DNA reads TGTGCCAGCAGCTTAGGGGCCGGGACAGGGTTGAACACTGAAGCTTTCTTT.

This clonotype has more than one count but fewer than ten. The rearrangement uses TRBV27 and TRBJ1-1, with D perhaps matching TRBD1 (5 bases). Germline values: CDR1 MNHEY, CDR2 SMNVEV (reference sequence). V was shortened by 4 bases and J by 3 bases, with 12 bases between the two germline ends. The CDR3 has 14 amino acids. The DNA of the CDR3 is TGTGCCAGCAGTTCCTATCCGGGGGACACTGAAGCTTTCTTT. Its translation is CASSSYPGDTEAFF.

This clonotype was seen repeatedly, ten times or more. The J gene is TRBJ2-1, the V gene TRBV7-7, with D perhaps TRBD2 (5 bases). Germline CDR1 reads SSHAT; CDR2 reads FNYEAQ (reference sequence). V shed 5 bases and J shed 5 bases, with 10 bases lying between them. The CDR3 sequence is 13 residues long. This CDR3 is CASSPSPDNEQFF. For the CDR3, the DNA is TGTGCCAGCAGCCCTAGCCCTGACAATGAGCAGTTCTTC.

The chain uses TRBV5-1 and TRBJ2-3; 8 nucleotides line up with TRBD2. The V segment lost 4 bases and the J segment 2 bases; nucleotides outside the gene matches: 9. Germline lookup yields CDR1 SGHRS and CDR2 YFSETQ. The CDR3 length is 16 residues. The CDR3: CASSQIIAGTTDTQYF. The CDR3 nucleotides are TGCGCCAGCAGCCAGATCATAGCGGGGACCACAGATACGCAGTATTTT. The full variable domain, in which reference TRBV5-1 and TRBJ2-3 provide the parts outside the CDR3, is KAGVTQTPRYLIKTRGQQVTLSCSPISGHRSVSWYQQTPGQGLQFLFEYFSETQRNKGNFPGRFSGRQFSNSRSEMNVSTLELGDSALYLCASSQIIAGTTDTQYFGPGTRLTVL.

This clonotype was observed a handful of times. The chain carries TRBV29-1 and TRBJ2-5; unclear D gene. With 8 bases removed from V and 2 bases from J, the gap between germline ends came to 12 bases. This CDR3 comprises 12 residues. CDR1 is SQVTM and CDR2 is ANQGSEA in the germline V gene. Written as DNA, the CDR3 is TGCAGCTCCGCCCCCACACAAGAGACCCAGTACTTC. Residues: CSSAPTQETQYF.

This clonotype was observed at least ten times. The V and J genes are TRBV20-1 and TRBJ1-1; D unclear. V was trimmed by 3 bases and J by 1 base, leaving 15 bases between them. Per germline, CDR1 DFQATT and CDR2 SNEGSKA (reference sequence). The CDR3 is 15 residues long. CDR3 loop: CSASRPGLENTEAFF. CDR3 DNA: TGCAGTGCTAGCAGGCCAGGACTAGAGAACACTGAAGCTTTCTTT.

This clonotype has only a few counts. The CDR3 coding sequence is TGTGCCAGCAGTCAAGGGCCAGCGGGGGTAAACTACAATGAGCAGTTCTTC. Amino acids: CASSQGPAGVNYNEQFF. This sequence joins TRBV6-2 or TRBV6-3 and TRBJ2-1; 8 positions match TRBD2. V shed 5 bases and J 3 bases; nucleotides not matched to a gene: 12. In germline, CDR1 is MNHEY, CDR2 SVGEGT. This CDR3 spans 17 amino acids.

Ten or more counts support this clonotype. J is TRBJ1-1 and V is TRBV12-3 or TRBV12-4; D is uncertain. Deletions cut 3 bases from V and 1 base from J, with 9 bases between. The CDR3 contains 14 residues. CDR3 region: CASSLIEKNTEAFF. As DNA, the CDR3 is TGTGCCAGCAGTTTGATCGAGAAGAACACTGAAGCTTTCTTT.

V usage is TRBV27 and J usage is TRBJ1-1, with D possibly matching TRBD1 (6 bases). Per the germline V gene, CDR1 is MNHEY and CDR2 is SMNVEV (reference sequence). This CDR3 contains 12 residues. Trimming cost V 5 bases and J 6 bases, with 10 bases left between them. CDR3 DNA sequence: TGTGCCAGCAGTCAGGGGAGGTCTGAAGCTTTCTTT. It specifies CASSQGRSEAFF.

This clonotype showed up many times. CDR3 sequence reads: CASSLTASYEQYV. Written as DNA, the CDR3 is TGTGCCAGCAGCTTGACAGCTTCCTACGAGCAGTACGTC. This chain uses TRBV5-5 with TRBJ2-7, with D hard to call. Germline CDR1 reads SGHKS; CDR2 reads YYEKEE (reference sequence). The CDR3 is 13 amino acids. Trimming cost V 1 base and J 1 base, with 6 bases left between them.

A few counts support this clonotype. CDR3 in amino acids: CASSFPMNTEAFF. Here the CDR3 DNA reads TGTGCCAGCAGCTTTCCAATGAACACTGAAGCTTTCTTT. The rearrangement joins TRBV7-9 to TRBJ1-1; the D is unclear. Germline CDR1 reads SEHNR; CDR2 reads FQNEAQ (reference sequence). With 3 bases removed from V and 0 bases from J, the gap between germline ends came to 5 bases. CDR3 length: 13 residues. Using reference TRBV7-9 and TRBJ1-1 for the parts outside the CDR3, the full variable domain is DTGVSQNPRHKITKRGQNVTFRCDPISEHNRLYWYRQTLGQGPEFLTYFQNEAQLEKSRLLSDRFSAERPKGSFSTLEIQRTEQGDSAMYLCASSFPMNTEAFFGQGTRLTVV.

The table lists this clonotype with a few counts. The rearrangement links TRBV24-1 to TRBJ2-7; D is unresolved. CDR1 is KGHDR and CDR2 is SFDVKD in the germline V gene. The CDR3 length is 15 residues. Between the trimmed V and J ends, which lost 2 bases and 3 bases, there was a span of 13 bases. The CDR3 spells CATSDSSLMSYEQYF. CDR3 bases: TGTGCCACCAGTGATTCGAGCCTCATGAGCTACGAGCAGTACTTC.

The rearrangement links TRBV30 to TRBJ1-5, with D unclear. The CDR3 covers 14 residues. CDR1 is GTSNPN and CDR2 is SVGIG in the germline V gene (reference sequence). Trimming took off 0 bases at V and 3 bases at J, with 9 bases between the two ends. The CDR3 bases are TGTGCCTGGAGTGTAGGTGGGGACAATCAGCCCCAGCATTTT. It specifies CAWSVGGDNQPQHF.